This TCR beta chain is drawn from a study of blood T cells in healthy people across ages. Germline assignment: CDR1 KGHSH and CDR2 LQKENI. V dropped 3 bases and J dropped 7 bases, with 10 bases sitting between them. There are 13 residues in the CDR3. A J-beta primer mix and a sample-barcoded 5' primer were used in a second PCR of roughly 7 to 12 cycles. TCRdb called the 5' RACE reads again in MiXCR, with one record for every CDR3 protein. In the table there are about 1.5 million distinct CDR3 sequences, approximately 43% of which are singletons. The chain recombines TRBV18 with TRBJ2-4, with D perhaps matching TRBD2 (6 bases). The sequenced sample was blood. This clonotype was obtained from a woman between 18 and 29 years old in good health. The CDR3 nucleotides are TGTGCCAGCTCACCGGGCGCGGGGAACATTCAGTACTTC. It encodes CASSPGAGNIQYF.